Each of the 32 T cell receptor beta chains below was sequenced from the same sample in a study of T cells in localized non-small cell lung cancer. Assay used: immunoSEQ multiplex PCR; TCRdb lists only in-frame clones, some missing. This table holds about 53,000 clones, around four fifths found once. Sequencing used peripheral blood mononuclear cells, obtained before any cancer treatment. The receptors come from a man aged 35 to 70 with stage III lung adenocarcinoma.

The V call is TRBV9, the J call TRBJ2-1; D is uncertain. The V end was cut by 2 bases, the J end by 9 bases, with 27 bases between. CDR1 is SGDLS and CDR2 is YYNGEE in the germline V gene. The CDR3 has 18 amino acids. Written as DNA, the CDR3 is TGTGCCAGCAGCGTGGGCGTGGGCGGCCGGACCACAATAAGTGAGCAGTTCTTC. This encodes CASSVGVGGRTTISEQFF.

The chain recombines TRBV27 with TRBJ1-4, with D maybe TRBD1 (6 bases). The CDR3 is 16 amino acids. Germline V gives CDR1 MNHEY, CDR2 SMNVEV (reference sequence). Trimming took 3 bases from V and 7 from J, leaving 18 bases between them. CDR3: CASSFEGRGRGEKLFF. CDR3 bases: TGTGCCAGCAGTTTCGAGGGCAGGGGAAGGGGTGAAAAACTGTTTTTT.

This chain joins TRBV11-3 and TRBJ2-5, with 13 bases that match TRBD2. CDR1 is SGHNT, CDR2 YENEEA, per germline. J lost 2 bases, V lost 5 bases, and 5 bases had no gene match. There are 16 residues in the CDR3. Here the CDR3 reads CASSRGLAGDQETQYF. The CDR3 bases are TGTGCCAGCAGCCGCGGACTAGCGGGGGATCAAGAGACCCAGTACTTC.

The rearrangement links TRBV6-6 to TRBJ1-2; tentative D call: TRBD1 (5 bases). The CDR3 is 14 residues long. V dropped 6 bases and J dropped 4 bases, with 15 bases sitting between them. Germline CDR1 and CDR2: MNHNY and SVGAGI (reference sequence). The CDR3 reads CASRTPGGFYGYTF. The CDR3 coding sequence is TGTGCCAGCAGAACCCCCGGGGGATTCTATGGCTACACCTTC.

V usage is TRBV5-1 and J usage is TRBJ2-2; 7 bases agree with TRBD1. V was pared by 2 bases and J by 4 bases, with 11 bases of the junction left unmatched. CDR1 is SGHRS, CDR2 YFSETQ, per germline. This CDR3 has 17 amino acids. The CDR3 protein is CASSFDLEGAPTGELFF. Written as DNA, the CDR3 is TGCGCCAGCAGCTTTGATTTAGAGGGGGCCCCCACCGGGGAGCTGTTTTTT.

This chain connects TRBV10-3 to TRBJ2-5, with 9 bases aligning to TRBD2. The CDR3 covers 17 residues. Germline CDR1 ENHRY, CDR2 SYGVKD. Unmatched junction bases numbered 5, after V lost 0 bases and J lost 0 bases. In DNA form, the CDR3 reads TGTGCCATCAGTGAGTCGAACAGCGGGGGGAACCAAGAGACCCAGTACTTC. Its translation is CAISESNSGGNQETQYF.

This chain uses TRBV7-2 with TRBJ1-6; 8 bases are a match to TRBD1. From germline, CDR1 is SGHTA and CDR2 FQGNSA. Losses at the gene ends were 1 base for V and 10 bases for J; bases not matched to a gene: 6. This CDR3 is 15 amino acids long. Here the CDR3 reads CASSLERQGASPLHF. DNA for the CDR3: TGTGCCAGCAGCTTAGAGCGGCAGGGGGCATCACCCCTCCACTTT.

The V and J genes are TRBV9 and TRBJ1-2; D is perhaps TRBD1 (5 bases). Germline CDR1 SGDLS, CDR2 YYNGEE. Trimming shortened V by 0 bases and J by 3 bases, and 9 bases separated the two germline ends. The CDR3 runs to 14 residues. Here the CDR3 reads CASSVGGEDYGYTF. The CDR3 coding sequence is TGTGCCAGCAGCGTAGGGGGGGAAGACTATGGCTACACCTTC. Full variable domain (rest looked up from reference TRBV9 and TRBJ1-2): DSGVTQTPKHLITATGQRVTLRCSPRSGDLSVYWYQQSLDQGLQFLIQYYNGEERAKGNILERFSAQQFPDLHSELNLSSLELGDSALYFCASSVGGEDYGYTFGSGTRLTVV.

This clone showed up just a few times. V and J are TRBV29-1 and TRBJ2-4; D might be TRBD1 or TRBD2, each matching 5 bases. The CDR3 runs to 17 residues. CDR1 is SQVTM and CDR2 is ANQGSEA in the germline V gene. V dropped 2 bases and J dropped 4 bases, with 21 bases sitting between them. The CDR3: CSVELSTGTGGKNIQYF. CDR3 coding DNA: TGCAGCGTTGAACTAAGTACTGGGACGGGTGGTAAAAACATTCAGTACTTC.

The gene calls are TRBV15 and TRBJ2-5, with unresolved D. The CDR3 is 13 residues long. Germline assignment: CDR1 LNHNV and CDR2 YYDKDF (reference sequence). The germline V and J ends were trimmed by 0 bases and 3 bases, with 5 bases remaining between them. CDR3 protein: CATSRDMEETQYF. DNA for the CDR3: TGTGCCACCAGCAGAGATATGGAAGAGACCCAGTACTTC.

V usage is TRBV19 and J usage is TRBJ2-5; D ambiguous. Germline values: CDR1 LNHDA, CDR2 SQIVND (reference sequence). V lost 1 base, J lost 2 bases, and 14 bases lay in between. CDR3 length equals 16 residues. CDR3 sequence: CASSIGGEASQETQYF. DNA of the CDR3: TGTGCCAGTAGTATAGGGGGTGAGGCTTCTCAAGAGACCCAGTACTTC.

The gene calls are TRBV6-1 and TRBJ2-3, with 10 bases matching TRBD2. The ends lost 9 bases at V and 2 bases at J; junction bases unmatched: 5. CDR1 MNHNS and CDR2 SASEGT come from the germline V gene. This CDR3 has 14 amino acids. CDR3 DNA: TGTGCCAGTTCTAGCGGGGGATACACAGATACGCAGTATTTT. This gives the protein CASSSGGYTDTQYF.

The genes are TRBV6-5 and TRBJ1-5; D is ambiguous. Germline V lookup: CDR1 MNHEY, CDR2 SVGAGI. Trimming shortened V by 6 bases and J by 9 bases, and 21 bases separated the two germline ends. This CDR3 comprises 15 residues. The CDR3 DNA sequence: TGTGCCAGCAGGGAACAAAGTGGCGGTTGGGGGCCCCAGCATTTT. Its translation is CASREQSGGWGPQHF.

This clone was observed a handful of times. This chain joins TRBV19 and TRBJ1-2; possibly TRBD1 for D (5 bases). V lost 7 bases, J lost 4 bases, and 10 bases lay in between. The CDR3 is 12 amino acids. In germline, CDR1 is LNHDA, CDR2 SQIVND (reference sequence). CDR3 region: CASTQDTYGYTF. CDR3 DNA: TGTGCCAGTACCCAGGACACCTATGGCTACACCTTC. The full variable domain, in which reference TRBV19 and TRBJ1-2 provide the parts outside the CDR3, is DGGITQSPKYLFRKEGQNVTLSCEQNLNHDAMYWYRQDPGQGLRLIYYSQIVNDFQKGDIAEGYSVSREKKESFPLTVTSAQKNPTAFYLCASTQDTYGYTFGSGTRLTVV.

The chain couples TRBV11-3 to TRBJ1-6, with D uncertain. CDR1 is SGHNT, CDR2 YENEEA, per germline. V lost 5 bases and J 7 bases, leaving 12 bases between the germline ends. The CDR3 is made up of 14 amino acids. The CDR3 DNA is TGTGCCAGCAGCCAGGACGGTACGAATTCACCCCTCCACTTT. This codes for CASSQDGTNSPLHF.

V gene TRBV4-3 combines with J gene TRBJ1-6; D may be TRBD1 (5 bases). CDR1 LGHNA and CDR2 YSLEER come from the germline V gene. The germline V and J ends were trimmed by 2 bases and 9 bases, with 17 bases remaining between them. CDR3 size: 16 residues. In DNA form, the CDR3 reads TGCGCCAGCAGCCAAATGCCCCCAGGGTATGCTTCACCCCTCCACTTT. Its translation: CASSQMPPGYASPLHF.

This clone appeared once. The CDR3 is CASSLARTGFGELFF. The CDR3 bases are TGTGCCAGCAGCTTAGCCCGGACAGGGTTCGGGGAGCTGTTTTTT. The chain combines TRBV11-2 with TRBJ2-2; 8 positions match TRBD1. V was clipped by 1 base and J by 7 bases; unmatched bases: 5. The length of the CDR3 is 15 residues. Germline V CDR1 and CDR2: SGHAT, FQNNGV. Using reference TRBV11-2 and TRBJ2-2 for the parts outside the CDR3, the full variable domain is EAGVAQSPRYKIIEKRQSVAFWCNPISGHATLYWYQQILGQGPKLLIQFQNNGVVDDSQLPKDRFSAERLKGVDSTLKIQPAKLEDSAVYLCASSLARTGFGELFFGEGSRLTVL.

The J gene is TRBJ1-4, the V gene TRBV5-1; 7 positions match TRBD1. V lost 6 bases to trimming and J lost 4 bases; unmatched junction nucleotides: 9. This CDR3 region has 15 residues. In germline, CDR1 is SGHRS, CDR2 YFSETQ. The CDR3 loop reads CASTPTGQLNEKLFF. The CDR3, as DNA: TGCGCCAGCACACCAACGGGACAGCTTAATGAAAAACTGTTTTTT.

This clone was detected only once. J is TRBJ2-1 and V is TRBV11-3; 13 positions match TRBD2. The V segment lost 1 base and the J segment 6 bases; nucleotides outside the gene matches: 3. The germline CDR1 and CDR2 sequences are SGHNT and YENEEA. The CDR3 is 16 amino acids. The CDR3 region is CASSLGLAGGLNEQFF. Here the CDR3 DNA reads TGTGCCAGCAGCTTAGGACTAGCGGGGGGTCTCAATGAGCAGTTCTTC.

The chain joins TRBV6-5 to TRBJ1-1; D uncertain. V lost 5 bases, J lost 1 base, and 11 bases lay in between. CDR3 length: 14 residues. Germline V gene sequence: CDR1 MNHEY, CDR2 SVGAGI. CDR3 sequence (DNA): TGTGCCAGCAGTGCTGCCGCGGGGAACACTGAAGCTTTCTTT. The encoded protein is CASSAAAGNTEAFF.

V and J are TRBV28 and TRBJ1-4, with D hard to call. This CDR3 contains 14 residues. Germline lookup yields CDR1 MDHEN and CDR2 SYDVKM. V gave up 5 bases and J gave up 0 bases, with 7 bases separating them. CDR3 in amino acids: CASSPSSTNEKLFF. DNA of the CDR3: TGTGCCAGCAGTCCCAGTTCAACTAATGAAAAACTGTTTTTT.

V is TRBV7-6 and J is TRBJ2-3; 13 bases are a match to TRBD2. Germline V CDR1 and CDR2: SGHVS, FNYEAQ. This CDR3 spans 15 amino acids. The trim removed 5 bases at V and 5 bases at J, leaving 4 bases unmatched. The CDR3 nucleotides are TGTGCCAGCAGCCTACTAGCGGGAGGGGGAGATACGCAGTATTTT. Translating gives CASSLLAGGGDTQYF.

The sample holds one count of this clone. The chain employs TRBV4-1 and TRBJ2-1; D not resolved. The CDR3 consists of 17 residues. The V and J ends lost 0 bases and 7 bases respectively, with 19 bases between them. Germline-derived CDR1 and CDR2 are MGHRA and YSYEKL. CDR3 nucleotide sequence: TGCGCCAGCAGCCAAGAAGGGTCCGGAGTAGGGAAAAATGAGCAGTTCTTC. Translating it yields CASSQEGSGVGKNEQFF.

The CDR3 spells CASSNPGGTDTQYF. For the CDR3, the DNA is TGTGCCAGCAGCAACCCGGGGGGTACAGATACGCAGTATTTT. V is TRBV6-5 and J is TRBJ2-3, with 7 bases aligning to TRBD2. From germline, CDR1 is MNHEY and CDR2 SVGAGI. The CDR3 has 14 amino acids. The V segment lost 6 bases and the J segment 3 bases; nucleotides outside the gene matches: 6.

The chain employs TRBV9 and TRBJ2-1; no definite D call. The CDR3 has 15 residues. The germline gives CDR1 SGDLS, CDR2 YYNGEE. Trimming stripped 3 bases from V and 9 bases from J, with 19 bases between. Here the CDR3 reads CASSAHLAGDSEQFF. The CDR3 coding sequence is TGTGCCAGCAGCGCCCACCTCGCTGGAGATAGTGAGCAGTTCTTC.

The chain carries TRBV7-9 and TRBJ2-3, with unresolved D. V gave up 1 base and J gave up 0 bases, with 5 bases separating them. The germline CDR1 and CDR2 sequences are SEHNR and FQNEAQ (reference sequence). The CDR3 length is 14 residues. DNA for the CDR3: TGTGCCAGCAGCTTAGAGGTCAGCACAGATACGCAGTATTTT. It codes for CASSLEVSTDTQYF.

The table lists this clone with a few counts. CDR3 nucleotides: TGTGCCAGTAGTATCGACGGACGGGGAAACACCATATATTTT. Its translation is CASSIDGRGNTIYF. The chain recombines TRBV19 with TRBJ1-3, with D uncertain. V dropped 3 bases and J dropped 4 bases, with 10 bases sitting between them. This CDR3 is 14 amino acids long. Per the germline V gene, CDR1 is LNHDA and CDR2 is SQIVND (reference sequence).

The V and J genes are TRBV27 and TRBJ2-1; 9 bases are shared with TRBD2. Losses at the gene ends were 4 bases for V and 7 bases for J; bases not matched to a gene: 11. The CDR3 length is 16 residues. Germline-derived CDR1 and CDR2 are MNHEY and SMNVEV (reference sequence). The CDR3 region has the DNA TGTGCCAGCAGTTCCCCCGCAGCGGGAGGTGGAAATGAGCAGTTCTTC. Amino acids: CASSSPAAGGGNEQFF.

This chain links TRBV6-1 with TRBJ1-3; no clear D. Deletions cut 1 base from V and 0 bases from J, with 7 bases between. Germline CDR1 MNHNS, CDR2 SASEGT. CDR3 length: 15 residues. In nucleotides, the CDR3 is TGTGCCAGCAGTGAAGGGCCGTACTCTGGAAACACCATATATTTT. Protein product: CASSEGPYSGNTIYF.

The rearrangement links TRBV27 to TRBJ2-5, with no clear D. The CDR3 extends over 13 amino acids. The V gene's germline CDR1 is MNHEY and CDR2 SMNVEV (reference sequence). V lost 5 bases to trimming and J lost 4 bases, with 11 bases between them. CDR3 region: CASSPRIGETQYF. CDR3 nucleotides: TGTGCCAGCAGTCCCCGTATAGGAGAGACCCAGTACTTC.

V usage is TRBV2 and J usage is TRBJ1-6, with TRBD1 matching 10 bases. Unmatched junction bases numbered 5, after V lost 6 bases and J lost 9 bases. Germline-derived CDR1 and CDR2 are SNHLY and FYNNEI. There are 14 residues in the CDR3. The CDR3 DNA follows: TGTGCCAGCAGCCGGGACAGGGGTGCTTCACCCCTCCACTTT. Its protein is CASSRDRGASPLHF.

This clone is a singleton in its sample. The CDR3 spells CASILRGGKTGELFF. CDR3 nucleotides: TGTGCCAGCATCCTTCGAGGGGGAAAGACCGGGGAGCTGTTTTTT. The V call is TRBV6-1, the J call TRBJ2-2; maybe TRBD1 (6 bases). Germline-derived CDR1 and CDR2 are MNHNS and SASEGT. The germline V and J ends were trimmed by 7 bases and 5 bases, with 17 bases remaining between them. The CDR3 has 15 residues.